The present TCR beta chain was sequenced within a study of response to subunit inactivated influenza vaccine. This clonotype was seen only a few times. The antigen remains undetermined. TCRdb processed the RT-PCR reads anew with MiXCR; each CDR3 protein has one entry. The table has roughly 650,000 distinct CDR3 sequences, around 13% seen once. General study points: T cells newly recruited by each seasonal influenza vaccination are few, the authors suggested.

J lost 4 bases, V lost 6 bases, and 3 bases had no gene match. The CDR3 is 13 amino acids. In germline, CDR1 is SQVTM, CDR2 ANQGSEA. V gene TRBV29-1 combines with J gene TRBJ2-2; the match to TRBD1 covers 9 bases. This sample comprised PBMCs from blood, obtained less than 15 days before vaccination. The receptor comes from a man aged 50 to 59 who received an inactivated influenza vaccine. The DNA of the CDR3 is TGCAGCGTCGGACAGGGGAGCACCGGGGAGCTGTTTTTT. Protein: CSVGQGSTGELFF.